The 14 T cell receptor beta chains given below trace back to one sample, sequenced in a study of blood T cell repertoires in COVID-19. Generated by immunoSEQ multiplex PCR, the TCRdb table keeps only in-frame clones and is missing some. The sample has more than 200,000 clones, approximately 80% seen once. Sequencing was performed on peripheral blood. The receptors here all came from an elderly woman with active or convalescent COVID-19.

The rearrangement joins TRBV28 to TRBJ2-1, with 12 bases aligning to TRBD2. CDR1 is MDHEN and CDR2 is SYDVKM in the germline V gene. The CDR3 has 16 residues. V gave up 7 bases and J gave up 1 base; unmatched junction bases: 5. Here the CDR3 DNA reads TGTGCCAGCACTAGCGGGGGGGCCCGTTCCTACAATGAGCAGTTCTTC. This codes for CASTSGGARSYNEQFF.

The chain uses TRBV28 and TRBJ2-1; TRBD1 agrees at 9 bases. The CDR3 loop spans 13 amino acids. CDR1 and CDR2 (germline): MDHEN, SYDVKM. V shed 6 bases and J 7 bases; nucleotides not matched to a gene: 4. The CDR3 bases are TGTGCCAGCAGAGAGACAGGGGGAAATGAGCAGTTCTTC. Amino acids: CASRETGGNEQFF.

The chain combines TRBV6-5 with TRBJ2-7, with D uncertain. The germline V and J ends were trimmed by 6 bases and 4 bases, with 19 bases remaining between them. The CDR3 runs to 15 residues. The germline V gene encodes CDR1 MNHEY and CDR2 SVGAGI. In DNA form, the CDR3 reads TGTGCCAGCAGCTCTGCCATGGGCACCAAATACGAGCAGTACTTC. Its protein product is CASSSAMGTKYEQYF.

The chain couples TRBV5-1 to TRBJ2-3; 13 bases are shared with TRBD2. With V trimmed by 2 bases and J by 6 bases, 3 bases remained unmatched. There are 15 residues in the CDR3. Germline CDR1 SGHRS, CDR2 YFSETQ. The chain's CDR3 is CASSFGTSGEDTQYF. DNA of the CDR3: TGCGCCAGCAGCTTCGGGACTAGCGGGGAGGATACGCAGTATTTT.

The rearrangement uses TRBV6-1 and TRBJ1-2, with D perhaps TRBD1 (5 bases). This CDR3 contains 16 residues. V was shortened by 4 bases and J by 3 bases, with 18 bases between the two germline ends. Germline-derived CDR1 and CDR2 are MNHNS and SASEGT. The CDR3, as DNA: TGTGCCAGCAGTGTGGGAACAGGCTGGAGGGACTATGGCTACACCTTC. Translating gives CASSVGTGWRDYGYTF.

This sequence joins TRBV28 and TRBJ1-3; perhaps TRBD1 as D (6 bases). V was cut by 6 bases and J by 1 base, with 13 bases left in between. Germline V CDR1 and CDR2: MDHEN, SYDVKM. This CDR3 has 15 residues. CDR3 residues: CASSPAGASGNTIYF. The CDR3 region has the DNA TGTGCCAGCAGCCCGGCGGGGGCATCTGGAAACACCATATATTTT. The full variable domain, rest sourced from reference TRBV28 and TRBJ1-3, is DVKVTQSSRYLVKRTGEKVFLECVQDMDHENMFWYRQDPGLGLRLIYFSYDVKMKEKGDIPEGYSVSREKKERFSLILESASTNQTSMYLCASSPAGASGNTIYFGEGSWLTVV.

V gene TRBV25-1 combines with J gene TRBJ1-4; 10 bases agree with TRBD1. This CDR3 is 17 amino acids long. V lost 3 bases, J lost 8 bases, and 12 bases stayed unmatched. Germline assignment: CDR1 MGHDK and CDR2 SYGVNS. The CDR3 spells CASSDPGQGNKGEKLFF. CDR3 bases: TGTGCCAGCAGTGATCCGGGACAGGGGAATAAAGGGGAAAAACTGTTTTTT. The full variable domain, in which reference TRBV25-1 and TRBJ1-4 provide the parts outside the CDR3, is EADIYQTPRYLVIGTGKKITLECSQTMGHDKMYWYQQDPGMELHLIHYSYGVNSTEKGDLSSESTVSRIRTEHFPLTLESARPSHTSQYLCASSDPGQGNKGEKLFFGSGTQLSVL.

Comment on this clone: One junction end disagrees with the germline gene, perhaps due to a read error. The chain is built from TRBV5-1 and TRBJ2-1, with 8 bases fitting TRBD1. From germline, CDR1 is SGHRS and CDR2 YFSETQ. The CDR3 is 14 amino acids. The CDR3 reads CASSLDRANNEQFF. The CDR3, as DNA: TGCGCCAGCAGTTTGGACAGGGCTAACAATGAGCAGTTCTTC.

This clone was found a few times. The CDR3 loop reads CASSRSVGGAYEQYF. As DNA, the CDR3 is TGTGCCAGCAGCCGCTCCGTCGGAGGGGCCTACGAGCAGTACTTC. The chain joins TRBV3-1 (or the pseudogene TRBV3-2) to TRBJ2-7; D is perhaps TRBD2 (6 bases). Deletions cut 4 bases from V and 2 bases from J, with 15 bases between. CDR1 is LGHDT, CDR2 YNNKEL, per germline (reference sequence). This CDR3 is built from 15 residues.

The rearrangement joins TRBV20-1 to TRBJ2-1; D may be TRBD2 (6 bases). CDR3 length equals 11 residues. Germline V gene lookup returns CDR1 DFQATT and CDR2 SNEGSKA (reference sequence). The CDR3 sequence is CRLKLANEQFF. The CDR3, as DNA: TGCAGGCTAAAACTAGCAAATGAGCAGTTCTTC.

CDR3 coding DNA: TGTGCCAGCCAAAAAGACAGGGGCACTGAAGCTTTCTTT. Translation gives CASQKDRGTEAFF. This sequence joins TRBV18 and TRBJ1-1; 8 bases agree with TRBD1. Unmatched junction bases numbered 6, after V lost 8 bases and J lost 4 bases. CDR3 length: 13 residues. Germline-derived CDR1 and CDR2 are KGHSH and LQKENI.

V and J are TRBV19 and TRBJ1-1; D possibly corresponds to TRBD1 (6 bases). Germline CDR1 reads LNHDA; CDR2 reads SQIVND (reference sequence). The CDR3 has 15 residues. Trimming shortened V by 3 bases and J by 5 bases, and 16 bases separated the two germline ends. The CDR3 DNA is TGTGCCAGTAGTATTGCCCCAGGGGTAAGGACTGAAGCTTTCTTT. Protein sequence: CASSIAPGVRTEAFF.

This clone was recorded a few times. The junction shows a germline mismatch at one end, possibly a read error. The chain carries TRBV28 and TRBJ2-4; 11 nucleotides align to TRBD1. The CDR3 loop spans 13 amino acids. The V gene's germline CDR1 is MDHEN and CDR2 SYDVKM. The CDR3 DNA follows: TGTGCCAGCCGGGGCGGGACAGGGGGTCCCTGGGACTTC. It yields the protein CASRGGTGGPWDF.

The chain links TRBV5-1 to TRBJ2-7, with 7 positions matching TRBD1. This CDR3 region has 16 residues. Per germline, CDR1 SGHRS and CDR2 YFSETQ. J was trimmed by 2 bases and V by 0 bases; bases with no gene match: 8. The CDR3 DNA follows: TGCGCCAGCAGCTTGGGTTCCAGGACAGGCACCTACGAGCAGTACTTC. Translating it yields CASSLGSRTGTYEQYF.